These 10 T cell receptor beta chains were all obtained from the same sample, sequenced in a study of blood T cell repertoires in COVID-19. Sequencing used immunoSEQ multiplex PCR; TCRdb keeps in-frame clones, though not all of them. The sample consists of some 120,000 clones, around four fifths of them appearing once. Source material: peripheral blood. The receptors shown here come from a human donor in a cohort sampled during active COVID-19.

This chain connects TRBV7-2 to TRBJ2-1, with a weak D call TRBD2 (7 bases). Germline V gene sequence: CDR1 SGHTA, CDR2 FQGNSA. V lost 3 bases and J 3 bases, leaving 15 bases between the germline ends. The length of the CDR3 is 16 residues. CDR3: CASSFQAGANYNEQFF. As DNA, the CDR3 is TGTGCCAGCAGCTTTCAGGCGGGGGCCAACTACAATGAGCAGTTCTTC.

The chain is built from TRBV7-2 and TRBJ1-1; D gene uncertain. Germline CDR1 reads SGHTA; CDR2 reads FQGNSA. The germline V and J ends were trimmed by 0 bases and 12 bases, with 14 bases remaining between them. This CDR3 is built from 13 residues. Here the CDR3 reads CASSLAGGVRSFF. DNA of the CDR3: TGTGCCAGCAGCTTAGCGGGCGGGGTCCGTTCTTTCTTT.

This clone appeared a few times. V and J are TRBV4-2 and TRBJ1-1, with D tentatively TRBD1 (5 bases). Trimming pared 1 base from V and 2 bases from J, leaving 11 bases between. The V gene's germline CDR1 is LGHNA and CDR2 YNFKEQ. The CDR3 has 15 residues. Here the CDR3 DNA reads TGTGCCAGCAGCCAAGTAGGGGAGGGCAACACTGAAGCTTTCTTT. It encodes CASSQVGEGNTEAFF.

This clone was counted a few times. The CDR3 bases are TGTGCCAGCAGTGGACAGGGGGCCGGTATTAATGAGCAGTTCTTC. This codes for CASSGQGAGINEQFF. The rearrangement uses TRBV28 and TRBJ2-1, with 11 bases fitting TRBD1. Trimming at V came to 5 bases and at J to 7 bases, leaving 7 bases not matched to a gene. CDR3 size: 15 residues. Per the germline V gene, CDR1 is MDHEN and CDR2 is SYDVKM.

The V and J genes are TRBV7-9 and TRBJ2-2; D may be TRBD1 (7 bases). The germline V gene encodes CDR1 SEHNR and CDR2 FQNEAQ (reference sequence). The CDR3 totals 19 residues. Trimming removed 5 bases at V and 3 bases at J, with 25 bases between. The DNA for the CDR3 is TGTGCCAGCAGCAATCCAGGGGGGACGACTAATACGGACACCGGGGAGCTGTTTTTT. Protein product: CASSNPGGTTNTDTGELFF.

The chain recombines TRBV5-6 with TRBJ2-7, with 9 bases lining up with TRBD2. This CDR3 has 16 residues. V lost 4 bases, J lost 3 bases, and 11 bases stayed unmatched. Germline V CDR1 and CDR2: SGHDT, YYEEEE. The CDR3 nucleotides read TGTGCCAGCAGCCCACTTTCGGGGCGGGAGGGCTACGAGCAGTACTTC. Its protein is CASSPLSGREGYEQYF.

CDR3 DNA sequence: TGTGCCAGCAGTTACTCGAAGACAGCCTACGAGCAGTACTTC. Encoded protein: CASSYSKTAYEQYF. The chain employs TRBV6-2 or TRBV6-3 and TRBJ2-7; D perhaps matches TRBD1 (5 bases). Germline V gene sequence: CDR1 MNHEY, CDR2 SVGEGT. CDR3 size: 14 residues. V lost 0 bases and J 2 bases, leaving 8 bases between the germline ends.

The J gene is TRBJ2-2, the V gene TRBV28; weak D call: TRBD2 (6 bases). This CDR3 spans 15 amino acids. The germline V and J ends were trimmed by 3 bases and 6 bases, with 14 bases remaining between them. Germline V gene lookup returns CDR1 MDHEN and CDR2 SYDVKM. Here the CDR3 reads CASSFGGAPPGELFF. The CDR3 DNA reads as TGTGCCAGCAGTTTTGGCGGGGCGCCCCCCGGGGAGCTGTTTTTT.

The V and J genes are TRBV6-2 or TRBV6-3 and TRBJ2-2; TRBD2 matches at 9 bases. The CDR3 has 16 amino acids. The J segment lost 6 bases and the V segment lost 6 bases, leaving 11 bases of the junction unmatched. Germline lookup yields CDR1 MNHEY and CDR2 SVGEGT. The CDR3 sequence is CASSPRLAERPGELFF. Here the CDR3 DNA reads TGTGCCAGCAGCCCTCGACTAGCGGAGCGGCCCGGGGAGCTGTTTTTT.

The rearrangement uses TRBV28 and TRBJ1-6; D might be TRBD1 (5 bases). Germline assignment: CDR1 MDHEN and CDR2 SYDVKM. This CDR3 comprises 14 residues. The V and J ends lost 8 bases and 8 bases respectively, with 16 bases between them. As DNA, the CDR3 is TGTGCCAGCGGAGCCCAGGGCCACTATTCACCCCTCCACTTT. This gives the protein CASGAQGHYSPLHF. Full variable domain (remainder filled in from reference TRBV28 and TRBJ1-6): DVKVTQSSRYLVKRTGEKVFLECVQDMDHENMFWYRQDPGLGLRLIYFSYDVKMKEKGDIPEGYSVSREKKERFSLILESASTNQTSMYLCASGAQGHYSPLHFGNGTRLTVT.